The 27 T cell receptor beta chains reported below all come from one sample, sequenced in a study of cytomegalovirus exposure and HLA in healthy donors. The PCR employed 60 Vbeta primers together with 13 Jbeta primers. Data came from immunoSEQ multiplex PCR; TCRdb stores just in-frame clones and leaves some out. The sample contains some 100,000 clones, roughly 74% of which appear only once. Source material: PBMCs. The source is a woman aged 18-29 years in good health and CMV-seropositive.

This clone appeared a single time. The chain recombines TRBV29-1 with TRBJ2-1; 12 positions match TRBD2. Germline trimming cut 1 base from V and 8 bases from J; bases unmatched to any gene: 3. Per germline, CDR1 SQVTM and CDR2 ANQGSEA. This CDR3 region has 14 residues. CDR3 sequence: CSVEVASGRDEQFF. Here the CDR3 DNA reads TGCAGCGTTGAAGTGGCTAGCGGGAGGGATGAGCAGTTCTTC.

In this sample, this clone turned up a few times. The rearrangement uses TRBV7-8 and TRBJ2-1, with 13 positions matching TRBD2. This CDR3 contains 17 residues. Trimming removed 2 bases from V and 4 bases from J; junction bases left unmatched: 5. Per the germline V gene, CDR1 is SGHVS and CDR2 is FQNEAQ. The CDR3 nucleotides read TGTGCCAGCAGCTTAACTACTAGCGGGAGGGGTTACAATGAGCAGTTCTTC. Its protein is CASSLTTSGRGYNEQFF.

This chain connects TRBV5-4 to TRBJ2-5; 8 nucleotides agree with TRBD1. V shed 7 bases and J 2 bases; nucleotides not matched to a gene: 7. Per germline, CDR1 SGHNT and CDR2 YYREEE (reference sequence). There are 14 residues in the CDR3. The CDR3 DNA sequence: TGTGCCAGCCGGGACAGGATTCCACAAGAGACCCAGTACTTC. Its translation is CASRDRIPQETQYF.

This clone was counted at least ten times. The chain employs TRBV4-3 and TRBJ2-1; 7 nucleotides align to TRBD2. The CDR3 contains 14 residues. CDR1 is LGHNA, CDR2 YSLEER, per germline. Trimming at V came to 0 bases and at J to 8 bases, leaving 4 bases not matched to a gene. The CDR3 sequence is CASSQEGGLYEQFF. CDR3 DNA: TGCGCCAGCAGCCAAGAGGGGGGGTTATATGAGCAGTTCTTC.

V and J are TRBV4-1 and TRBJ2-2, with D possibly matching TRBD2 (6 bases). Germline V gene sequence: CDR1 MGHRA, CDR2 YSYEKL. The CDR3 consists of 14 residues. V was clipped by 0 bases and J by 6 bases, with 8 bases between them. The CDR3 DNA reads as TGCGCCAGCAGCCAAGACGGGAGCGCCGGGGAGCTGTTTTTT. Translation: CASSQDGSAGELFF.

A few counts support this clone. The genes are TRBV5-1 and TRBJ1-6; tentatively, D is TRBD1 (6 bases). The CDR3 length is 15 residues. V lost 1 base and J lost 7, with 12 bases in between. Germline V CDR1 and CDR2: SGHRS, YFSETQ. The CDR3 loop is CASSLWGPGNSPLHF. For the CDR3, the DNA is TGCGCCAGCAGCTTGTGGGGGCCGGGGAATTCACCCCTCCACTTT.

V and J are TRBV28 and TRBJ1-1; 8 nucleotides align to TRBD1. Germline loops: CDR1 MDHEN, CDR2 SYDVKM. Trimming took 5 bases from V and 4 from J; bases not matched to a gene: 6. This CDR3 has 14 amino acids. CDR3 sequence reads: CASSGTGGGTEAFF. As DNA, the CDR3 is TGTGCCAGCAGTGGGACAGGCGGGGGCACTGAAGCTTTCTTT.

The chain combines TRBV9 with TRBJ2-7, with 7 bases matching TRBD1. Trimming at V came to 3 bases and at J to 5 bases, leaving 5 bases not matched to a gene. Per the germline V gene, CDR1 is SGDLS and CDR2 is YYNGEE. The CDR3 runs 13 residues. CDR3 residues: CASSGDRDHEQYF. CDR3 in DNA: TGTGCCAGCAGCGGAGACAGGGACCACGAGCAGTACTTC.

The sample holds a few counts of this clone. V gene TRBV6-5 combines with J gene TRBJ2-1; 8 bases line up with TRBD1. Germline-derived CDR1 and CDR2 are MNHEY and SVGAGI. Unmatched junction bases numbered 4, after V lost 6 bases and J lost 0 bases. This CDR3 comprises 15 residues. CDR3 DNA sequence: TGTGCCAGCAGCCTAGACAGGGGCTCCTACAATGAGCAGTTCTTC. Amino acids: CASSLDRGSYNEQFF.

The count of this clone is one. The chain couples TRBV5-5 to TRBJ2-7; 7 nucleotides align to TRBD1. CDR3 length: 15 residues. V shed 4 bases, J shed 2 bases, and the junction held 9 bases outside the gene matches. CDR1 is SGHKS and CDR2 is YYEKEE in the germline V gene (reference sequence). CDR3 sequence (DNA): TGTGCCAGCAGCCGCGATACGGGACAGCCCTACGAGCAGTACTTC. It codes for CASSRDTGQPYEQYF.

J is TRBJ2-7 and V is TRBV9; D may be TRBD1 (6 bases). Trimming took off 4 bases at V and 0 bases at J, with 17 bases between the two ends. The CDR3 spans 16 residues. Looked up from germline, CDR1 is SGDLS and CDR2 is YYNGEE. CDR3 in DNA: TGTGCCAGCAGCACCAGGGACACCCGTTACTCCTACGAGCAGTACTTC. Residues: CASSTRDTRYSYEQYF.

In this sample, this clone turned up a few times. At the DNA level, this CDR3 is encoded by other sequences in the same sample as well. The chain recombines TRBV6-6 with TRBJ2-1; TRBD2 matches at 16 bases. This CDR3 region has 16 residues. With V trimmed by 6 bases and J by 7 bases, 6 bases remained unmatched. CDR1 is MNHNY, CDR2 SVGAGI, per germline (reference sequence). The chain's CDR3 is CASRSQGLAGGNEQFF. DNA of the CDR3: TGTGCCAGCAGGAGTCAGGGACTAGCGGGGGGGAATGAGCAGTTCTTC.

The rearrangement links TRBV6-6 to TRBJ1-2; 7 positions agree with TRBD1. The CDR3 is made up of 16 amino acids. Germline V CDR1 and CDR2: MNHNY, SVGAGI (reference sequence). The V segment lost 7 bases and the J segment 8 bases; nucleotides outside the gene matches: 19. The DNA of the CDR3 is TGTGCCAGCACTTCCCGCCGGGACAGTTTTTCAAGGGGCTACACCTTC. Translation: CASTSRRDSFSRGYTF.

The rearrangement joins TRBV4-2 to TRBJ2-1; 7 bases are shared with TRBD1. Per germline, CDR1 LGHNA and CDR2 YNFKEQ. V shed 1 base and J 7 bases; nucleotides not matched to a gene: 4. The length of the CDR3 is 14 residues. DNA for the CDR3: TGTGCCAGCAGCCAAGTAGGCAGGGGGAATGAGCAGTTCTTC. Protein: CASSQVGRGNEQFF.

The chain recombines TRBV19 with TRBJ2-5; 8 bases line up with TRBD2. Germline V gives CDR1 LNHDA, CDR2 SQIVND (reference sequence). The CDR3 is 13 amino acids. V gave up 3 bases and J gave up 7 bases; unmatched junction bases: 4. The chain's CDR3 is CASSIPGLGTQYF. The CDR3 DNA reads TGTGCCAGTAGTATCCCGGGACTAGGGACCCAGTACTTC. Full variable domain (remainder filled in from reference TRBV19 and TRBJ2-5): DGGITQSPKYLFRKEGQNVTLSCEQNLNHDAMYWYRQDPGQGLRLIYYSQIVNDFQKGDIAEGYSVSREKKESFPLTVTSAQKNPTAFYLCASSIPGLGTQYFGPGTRLLVL.

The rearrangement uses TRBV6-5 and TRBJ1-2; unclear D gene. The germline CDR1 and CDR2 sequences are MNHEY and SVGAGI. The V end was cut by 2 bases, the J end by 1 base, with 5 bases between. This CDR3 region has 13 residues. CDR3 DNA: TGTGCCAGCAGTTACCGGGTTAACTATGGCTACACCTTC. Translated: CASSYRVNYGYTF.

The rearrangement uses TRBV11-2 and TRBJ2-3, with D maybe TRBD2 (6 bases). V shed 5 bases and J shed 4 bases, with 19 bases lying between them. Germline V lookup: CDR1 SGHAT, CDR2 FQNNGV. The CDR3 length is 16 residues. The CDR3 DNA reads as TGTGCCAGCAGCCCCGGGACTCGGGCGGAACCAGATACGCAGTATTTT. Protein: CASSPGTRAEPDTQYF.

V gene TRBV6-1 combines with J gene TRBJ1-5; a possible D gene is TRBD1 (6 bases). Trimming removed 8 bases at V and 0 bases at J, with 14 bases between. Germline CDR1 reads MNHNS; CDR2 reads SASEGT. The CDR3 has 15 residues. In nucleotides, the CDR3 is TGTGCCAGCGGGGGCAGGAGTGTTAGCAATCAGCCCCAGCATTTT. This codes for CASGGRSVSNQPQHF.

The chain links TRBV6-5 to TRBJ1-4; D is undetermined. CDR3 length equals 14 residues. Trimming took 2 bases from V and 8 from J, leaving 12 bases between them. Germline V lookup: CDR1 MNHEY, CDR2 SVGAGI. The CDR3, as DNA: TGTGCCAGCAGTTACGGATCCAGAGGGGAAAAACTGTTTTTT. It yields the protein CASSYGSRGEKLFF.

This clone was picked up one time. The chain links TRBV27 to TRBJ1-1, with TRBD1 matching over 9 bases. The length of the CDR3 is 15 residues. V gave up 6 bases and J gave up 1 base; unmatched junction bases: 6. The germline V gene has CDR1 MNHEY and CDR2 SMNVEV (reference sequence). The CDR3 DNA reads TGTGCCAGCAGGGGCGGACAGGGGCCGAACACTGAAGCTTTCTTT. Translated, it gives CASRGGQGPNTEAFF.

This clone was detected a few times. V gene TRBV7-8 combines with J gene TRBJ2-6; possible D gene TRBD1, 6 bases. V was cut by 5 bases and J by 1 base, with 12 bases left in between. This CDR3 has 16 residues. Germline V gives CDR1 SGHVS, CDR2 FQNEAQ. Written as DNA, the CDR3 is TGTGCCAGCAGCGTAACAGGGAGTTCTGGGGCCAACGTCCTGACTTTC. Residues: CASSVTGSSGANVLTF.

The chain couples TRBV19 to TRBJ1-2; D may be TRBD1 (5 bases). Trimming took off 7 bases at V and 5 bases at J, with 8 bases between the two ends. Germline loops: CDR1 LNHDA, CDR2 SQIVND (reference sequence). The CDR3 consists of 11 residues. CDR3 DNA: TGTGCCAGTACCACAGGATATGGCTACACCTTC. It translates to CASTTGYGYTF.

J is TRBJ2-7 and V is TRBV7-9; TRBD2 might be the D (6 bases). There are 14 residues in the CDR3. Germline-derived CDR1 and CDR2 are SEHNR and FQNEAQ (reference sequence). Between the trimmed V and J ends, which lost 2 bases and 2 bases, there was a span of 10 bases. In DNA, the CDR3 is TGTGCCAGCAGCTTAACTGCGGGAACCTACGAGCAGTACTTC. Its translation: CASSLTAGTYEQYF.

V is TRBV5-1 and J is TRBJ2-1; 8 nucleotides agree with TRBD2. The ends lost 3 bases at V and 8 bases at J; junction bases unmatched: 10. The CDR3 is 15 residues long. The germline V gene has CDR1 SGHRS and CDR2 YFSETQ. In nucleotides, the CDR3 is TGCGCCAGCAGCTCATACGGGGGGGGCCCCGATGAGCAGTTCTTC. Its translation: CASSSYGGGPDEQFF.

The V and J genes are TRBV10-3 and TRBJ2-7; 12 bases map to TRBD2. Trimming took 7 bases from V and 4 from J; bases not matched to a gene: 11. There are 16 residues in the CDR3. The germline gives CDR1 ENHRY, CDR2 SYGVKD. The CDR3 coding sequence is TGTGCCATCAAAGGTACCGGGACTAGCGGGTCGTACGAGCAGTACTTC. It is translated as CAIKGTGTSGSYEQYF.

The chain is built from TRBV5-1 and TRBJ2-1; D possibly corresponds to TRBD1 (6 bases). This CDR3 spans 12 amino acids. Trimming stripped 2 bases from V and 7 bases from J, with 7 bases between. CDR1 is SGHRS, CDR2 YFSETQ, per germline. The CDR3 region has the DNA TGCGCCAGCAGCTTCCAGGGGAATGAGCAGTTCTTC. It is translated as CASSFQGNEQFF. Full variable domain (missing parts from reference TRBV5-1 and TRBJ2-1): KAGVTQTPRYLIKTRGQQVTLSCSPISGHRSVSWYQQTPGQGLQFLFEYFSETQRNKGNFPGRFSGRQFSNSRSEMNVSTLELGDSALYLCASSFQGNEQFFGPGTRLTVL.

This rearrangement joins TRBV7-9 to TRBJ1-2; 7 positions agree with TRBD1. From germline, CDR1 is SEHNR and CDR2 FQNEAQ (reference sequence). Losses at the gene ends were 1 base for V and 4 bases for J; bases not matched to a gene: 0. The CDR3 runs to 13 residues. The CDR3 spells CASSLGQGYGYTF. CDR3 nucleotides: TGTGCCAGCAGCTTAGGACAGGGCTATGGCTACACCTTC.